Listed below are T cell receptor beta chains from one sample, sequenced in a study of CD8 T cells in Susac syndrome. TCRdb independently ran MiXCR on the immunoSEQ multiplex PCR reads; one entry per CDR3 protein. Of more than 95,000 distinct CDR3 sequences in the sample, more than 85% are singletons; the top ten hold roughly 0.094%. Sequencing input: CD4+ T cells from PBMCs. These receptors all stem from a human donor with multiple sclerosis. Both conserved end residues are part of each CDR3. A D gene is named only where the DNA matches it firmly. Clone sizes are given selectively: once, few, many, or a class where the clone is expanded.

v_gene	d_gene	j_gene	abundance	CDR3nt	CDR3aa
TRBV2	NA	TRBJ1-6	NA	TGTGCCAGCAGTTGGAGGACAGCTTATAATTCACCCCTCCACTTT	CASSWRTAYNSPLHF
TRBV4-3	TRBD2	TRBJ2-2	NA	TGCGCCAGCAGCCAAGATCGGTGGGGGGGGAACACCGGGGAGCTGTTTTTT	CASSQDRWGGNTGELFF
TRBV6-1	NA	TRBJ1-2	NA	TGTGCCAGCAGTGAAGGACAGGCCGCCCCGTTTGGCTACACCTTC	CASSEGQAAPFGYTF
TRBV6-1	TRBD1	TRBJ2-7	NA	TGTGCCAGCAGTATCTCCGGGACAGGGGGCTCCTACGAGCAGTACTTC	CASSISGTGGSYEQYF
TRBV7-2	NA	TRBJ1-5	NA	TGTGCCAGCAGCCGGACGGTGGATCAGCCCCAGCATTTT	CASSRTVDQPQHF
TRBV7-3	TRBD1	TRBJ1-1	NA	TGTGCCAGCAGCCCGGAACAGGGGGCAGGCACTGAAGCTTTCTTT	CASSPEQGAGTEAFF
TRBV6-1	NA	TRBJ2-1	NA	TGTGCCAGCACTCTAGAGGGAAGGGGTTCCTACAATGAGCAGTTCTTC	CASTLEGRGSYNEQFF
TRBV5-1	NA	TRBJ2-2	NA	TGCGCCAGCAGCTTGTCCGGAGCAAGCGCCGGGGAGCTGTTTTTT	CASSLSGASAGELFF
TRBV24-1	NA	TRBJ2-3	NA	TGTGCCACCAGTGACCACGTCTGGCGGGGGCGCTCGGATACGCAGTATTTT	CATSDHVWRGRSDTQYF
TRBV30	NA	TRBJ1-2	NA	TGTGCCTGGAAGCGAGGGGAATATGGCTACACCTTC	CAWKRGEYGYTF
TRBV16	NA	TRBJ1-1	NA	TGTGCCAGCAGCCGGGCAGTAAAGAGTGGGACTGAAGCTTTCTTT	CASSRAVKSGTEAFF
TRBV30	NA	TRBJ2-5	NA	TGTGCCTGGAGTCCCTTCGGACGGACGGAGACCCAGTACTTC	CAWSPFGRTETQYF
TRBV19	NA	TRBJ1-1	NA	TGTGCCAGTAGTATAGATCACGGGAAGACTGAAGCTTTCTTT	CASSIDHGKTEAFF
TRBV9	TRBD2	TRBJ2-3	NA	TGTGCCAGCAGCGTAGCCACGACTAGCTACTACCCAGATACGCAGTATTTT	CASSVATTSYYPDTQYF
TRBV30	TRBD1	TRBJ2-7	NA	TGTGCCTGGAGTAGCCGACAGGGGTACGAGCAGTACTTC	CAWSSRQGYEQYF
TRBV3-1	NA	TRBJ1-5	NA	TGTGCCAGCAGCCAAGATCTGGTTGGGGCCTTGGGATACCATCAGCCCCAGCATTTT	CASSQDLVGALGYHQPQHF
TRBV6-1	NA	TRBJ1-6	NA	TGTGCCAGCAGTGGATTTACAGGTCCATATAATTCACCCCTCCACTTT	CASSGFTGPYNSPLHF
TRBV5-1	NA	TRBJ1-1	NA	TGCGCCAGCAGCTGGGACACCGACACTGAAGCTTTCTTT	CASSWDTDTEAFF
TRBV7-9	NA	TRBJ2-7	NA	TGTGCCAGCAGCAGTAGGAGCGAGACAGCGAAATCCTACGAGCAGTACTTC	CASSSRSETAKSYEQYF
TRBV2	NA	TRBJ1-1	NA	TGTGCCAGCAGTGAAGAGACGGGAACTGAAGCTTTCTTT	CASSEETGTEAFF
TRBV3-1	NA	TRBJ2-7	NA	TGTGCCAGCAGCCAAGTGATCTCGGAGCAGTACTTC	CASSQVISEQYF
TRBV20-1	NA	TRBJ1-1	NA	TGCAGTGCTAAAGTCCAGGGGCTCTGGACTGAAGCTTTCTTT	CSAKVQGLWTEAFF
TRBV4-1	NA	TRBJ1-2	NA	TGCGCCAGCAGCCAAGCTGGGGGTAACTATGGCTACACCTTC	CASSQAGGNYGYTF
TRBV6-1	NA	TRBJ2-3	NA	TGTGCCAGCAGTGACGTTTTCCCAGATACGCAGTATTTT	CASSDVFPDTQYF
TRBV12-3/TRBV12-4	NA	TRBJ1-1	NA	TGTGCCAGCAGGACCGTAAGGCTGGACACTGAAGCTTTCTTT	CASRTVRLDTEAFF
TRBV9	NA	TRBJ1-4	NA	TGTGCCAGCAGCGTAGGCAGGCCAGGTGAAAAACTGTTTTTT	CASSVGRPGEKLFF
TRBV9	NA	TRBJ1-2	few	TGTGCCAGCAACTCCGGGGAACCCTATGGCTACACCTTC	CASNSGEPYGYTF
TRBV7-9	TRBD1	TRBJ2-2	NA	TGTGCCAGCACCACAGGGGTCTACACCGGGGAGCTGTTTTTT	CASTTGVYTGELFF
TRBV18	NA	TRBJ1-4	NA	TGTGCCAGCTCACCTCCGTCTCAGGAAAAACTGTTTTTT	CASSPPSQEKLFF
TRBV7-7	TRBD1	TRBJ2-2	NA	TGTGCTAGCAGCTTCGGGACAGGGGAGAAAGACGGGGAGCTGTTTTTT	CASSFGTGEKDGELFF
TRBV30	NA	TRBJ1-1	NA	TGTGCCTGGAACCCCGGGGTCAGGGACACTGAAGCTTTCTTT	CAWNPGVRDTEAFF
TRBV29-1	NA	TRBJ1-1	once	TGCAGCGTTGTCACGTTGGCATTGAACACTGAAGCTTTCTTT	CSVVTLALNTEAFF
TRBV7-2	NA	TRBJ2-7	NA	TGTGCCAGCACGGCATGGACCTACGAGCAGTACTTC	CASTAWTYEQYF
TRBV30	TRBD2	TRBJ2-5	NA	TGTGCCTGGAGTGTCGGGGGGGCCCGGGAGACCCAGTACTTC	CAWSVGGARETQYF
TRBV7-8	NA	TRBJ1-2	NA	TGTGCCAGCAGCCTACAGGGAAGCTACACCTTC	CASSLQGSYTF
TRBV5-1	NA	TRBJ2-2	once	TGCGCCAGCAGCTTGTCTACGGGAGTGCCCGGGGAGCTGTTTTTT	CASSLSTGVPGELFF
TRBV11-2	TRBD1	TRBJ2-2	NA	TGTGCCAGCACCCGATTCGGGACAGGGGAAGCCGGGGAGCTGTTTTTT	CASTRFGTGEAGELFF
TRBV30	NA	TRBJ2-1	NA	TGTGCCTGGAAATCAGGGCCAACGGGGGCCAATGAGCAGTTCTTC	CAWKSGPTGANEQFF
TRBV4-2	NA	TRBJ1-3	NA	TGTGCCAGCAGCCAAGATTCAGGGCCCGGAAACACCATATATTTT	CASSQDSGPGNTIYF
TRBV5-1	TRBD1	TRBJ2-2	NA	TGCGCCAGCAGCCCTTTGCCCCGACAGGGGATGAACACCGGGGAGCTGTTTTTT	CASSPLPRQGMNTGELFF
TRBV20-1	TRBD2	TRBJ2-1	NA	TGCAGTGCCCGAGGGCGGGGGGCTTCGAATGAGCAGTTCTTC	CSARGRGASNEQFF
TRBV27	NA	TRBJ2-2	NA	TGTGCCAGCAGTTATTGGAACACCGGGGAGCTGTTTTTT	CASSYWNTGELFF
TRBV4-1	NA	TRBJ2-3	NA	TGCGCCAGCAGCCAATTCGAGGGGGGGAGCACAGATACGCAGTATTTT	CASSQFEGGSTDTQYF
TRBV7-8	NA	TRBJ2-6	NA	TGTGCCAGCAGCTTAGTAGACAGCTCTGGGGCCAACGTCCTGACTTTC	CASSLVDSSGANVLTF
TRBV7-8	TRBD1	TRBJ1-2	NA	TGTGCCAGCAGCTTAGCAAATTTCCGGACAGGGGGGCAAGGAGGCTACACCTTC	CASSLANFRTGGQGGYTF
TRBV5-1	NA	TRBJ2-1	NA	TGCGCCAGCAGCTTGGGAGACACCCAATACAATGAGCAGTTCTTC	CASSLGDTQYNEQFF
TRBV5-4	NA	TRBJ1-6	NA	TGTGCCAGCAGCCTTCCGGGCGGACATAATTCACCCCTCCACTTT	CASSLPGGHNSPLHF
TRBV5-4	NA	TRBJ2-3	NA	TGTGCCAGCAGCTTGGACAGGGCAGATACGCAGTATTTT	CASSLDRADTQYF
TRBV29-1	TRBD1	TRBJ1-1	once	TGCAGCGTTGAAAGGGCAGGGGGCTCGTTTGAAGCTTTCTTT	CSVERAGGSFEAFF
TRBV2	TRBD1	TRBJ2-7	NA	TGTGCCAGCAGTCCAATCACAGGGGAAGAGCAGTACTTC	CASSPITGEEQYF